This T cell receptor (beta chain) comes out of a study of cytomegalovirus exposure and HLA in healthy donors. Study-wide findings and caveats: Later work found that TCR association rates differed between HLA loci; DRB1 had the most and HLA-C the fewest. A missense variant in DCLRE1C was later tied to TCR beta V- and J-gene trimming. The study designated about 160 TCR beta chains cytomegalovirus-associated.

Trimming shortened V by 0 bases and J by 2 bases, and 8 bases separated the two germline ends. The CDR3 runs 14 residues. CDR1 and CDR2 from the germline V gene are SGDLS and YYNGEE. The PCR had 60 Vbeta and 13 Jbeta primers. Profiled with immunoSEQ multiplex PCR; TCRdb holds only in-frame clones, not every one. In the table there are 150,000 to 200,000 clones, approximately 71% of which are singletons. Notes on this clone: The antigen is unknown.

The sample taken for sequencing was PBMCs. This TCR came from a male donor in good health and CMV-seronegative. The rearrangement links TRBV9 to TRBJ1-2, with a weak D call TRBD1 (5 bases). CDR3 bases: TGTGCCAGCAGCGTAGGACAGACCAACTATGGCTACACCTTC. Protein sequence: CASSVGQTNYGYTF.